A selection of T cell receptor beta chains follows, all from one sample in a study of long-term antiretroviral therapy in people with HIV. Libraries were prepared by immunoSEQ multiplex PCR; TCRdb keeps only in-frame clonotypes and omits some of them. The repertoire holds around 19,000 clones, with roughly nine tenths as singletons. The input for sequencing was unsorted PBMCs, taken approximately 4.2 years before starting antiretroviral therapy. These receptors all stem from a woman aged 25 to 39 with HIV. Both conserved end residues are part of each CDR3. The order of the fields is clone size, J gene, D gene, V gene, CDR3 DNA, CDR3 protein. A D gene is named only where the DNA matches it firmly. Size values are once, few and many counts, or a class for expanded clones, and some rows have none.

NA | TRBJ1-2 | TRBD1 | TRBV7-2 | TGTGCCAGCAGCTTAGCAACAGGGGTGGAGTATGGCTACACCTTC | CASSLATGVEYGYTF
NA | TRBJ2-1 | TRBD2 | TRBV5-4 | TGTGCCAGCAGGGCGGGACTAGCGGAAAACAATGAGCAGTTCTTC | CASRAGLAENNEQFF
NA | TRBJ2-3 | NA | TRBV16 | TGTGCCAGCAGCCAGCAGGGCCGGGATACGCAGTATTTT | CASSQQGRDTQYF
NA | TRBJ1-4 | NA | TRBV5-6 | TGTGCCAGCAGCTTGGGGACGGTGTTGGAAAAACTGTTTTTT | CASSLGTVLEKLFF
NA | TRBJ1-1 | NA | TRBV7-2 | TGTGCCAGCAGCTTATGGTGGGAGTCGACTGAAGCTTTCTTT | CASSLWWESTEAFF
NA | TRBJ2-2 | NA | TRBV30 | TGTGCCTGGAGTGTATTTTTAGATTCCGGGGAGCTGTTTTTT | CAWSVFLDSGELFF
NA | TRBJ1-4 | TRBD1 | TRBV29-1 | TGCAGCGTTGAAGACCTCGGGACAGAAGGTGAAAAACTGTTTTTT | CSVEDLGTEGEKLFF
NA | TRBJ1-1 | NA | TRBV19 | TGTGCCAGTAGTCCGGGGGGGACTAACACTGAAGCTTTCTTT | CASSPGGTNTEAFF
NA | TRBJ1-6 | TRBD1 | TRBV11-2 | TGTGCCAGCAGCTTAGGTTCAGGGGGCGGTTCACCCCTCCACTTT | CASSLGSGGGSPLHF
NA | TRBJ2-1 | NA | TRBV4-3 | TGCGCCAGCAGCCAAGACAGGCCTAACAATGAGCAGTTCTTC | CASSQDRPNNEQFF
NA | TRBJ1-5 | NA | TRBV19 | TGTGCCAGTAGTATAGCCCGGTATAGCAATCAGCCCCAGCATTTT | CASSIARYSNQPQHF
NA | TRBJ2-6 | NA | TRBV5-4 | TGTGCCAGCAGTTTGGGGCGCGGGTCTGGGGCCAACGTCCTGACTTTC | CASSLGRGSGANVLTF
NA | TRBJ2-7 | NA | TRBV19 | TGTGCCAGTAGTATGGGCCGCTCCTACGAGCAGTACTTC | CASSMGRSYEQYF
few | TRBJ1-6 | TRBD1 | TRBV5-1 | TGCGCCAGCGCTCAGGGGGCGGTTAATTCACCCCTCCACTTT | CASAQGAVNSPLHF
NA | TRBJ1-2 | NA | TRBV5-5 | TGTGCCAGCAGCTTGGTTGGAGTTTCCGGGGATGGCTACACCTTC | CASSLVGVSGDGYTF
NA | TRBJ1-1 | NA | TRBV7-8 | TGTGCCAGCAGCTCCCGGGGGGTGGGTGTTAACACTGAAGCTTTCTTT | CASSSRGVGVNTEAFF
NA | TRBJ1-6 | NA | TRBV7-9 | TGTGCCAGCAGCTCGGACAGCCTAAATTCACCCCTCCACTTT | CASSSDSLNSPLHF
NA | TRBJ2-3 | TRBD1 | TRBV7-2 | TGTGCCAGCAGCTTAGGTGCAGGGGGCGCCTCAGATACGCAGTATTTT | CASSLGAGGASDTQYF
NA | TRBJ1-1 | NA | TRBV5-1 | TGCGCCAGCAGCTTGGGGACCCAGGGCAGCACTGAAGCTTTCTTT | CASSLGTQGSTEAFF
NA | TRBJ1-2 | NA | TRBV19 | TGTGCCAGTAGTATGACAGAGAACTATGGCTACACCTTC | CASSMTENYGYTF
NA | TRBJ2-5 | NA | TRBV7-2 | TGTGCCAGCAGCTCGCCGGGGGCGGGAGAGACCCAGTACTTC | CASSSPGAGETQYF
NA | TRBJ1-5 | TRBD1 | TRBV2 | TGTGCCAGCAGGGCGGACAGGAATAGCAATCAGCCCCAGCATTTT | CASRADRNSNQPQHF
NA | TRBJ2-3 | NA | TRBV6-5 | TGTGCCAGCAGTTACGGTAGGGCTAGCGGCACAGATACGCAGTATTTT | CASSYGRASGTDTQYF
NA | TRBJ2-1 | NA | TRBV9 | TGTGCCAGCAGCGTTTCCTCGACATTCCATGAGCAGTTCTTC | CASSVSSTFHEQFF
NA | TRBJ2-1 | NA | TRBV30 | TGTGCCTGGACCAGAAAGGGCGTTCCCAATGAGCAGTTCTTC | CAWTRKGVPNEQFF
NA | TRBJ2-7 | NA | TRBV19 | TGTGCCAGTAGTGGCAGGTACTCCTACGAGCAGTACTTC | CASSGRYSYEQYF
NA | TRBJ2-7 | TRBD1 | TRBV11-2 | TGTGCCAGCAGACCAGCGGGACAGGGTCACTCCTACGAGCAGTACTTC | CASRPAGQGHSYEQYF
NA | TRBJ2-7 | NA | TRBV7-9 | TGTGCCAGCAGCTACCAGGGGGGCGCCTACGAGCAGTACTTC | CASSYQGGAYEQYF
NA | TRBJ1-1 | TRBD1 | TRBV6-5 | TGTGCCAGCATCGGGACAGCGAACACTGAAGCTTTCTTT | CASIGTANTEAFF
NA | TRBJ2-7 | NA | TRBV10-3 | TGTGCCATCAGTGTATCCTCGCAGGGTGGATCGTCAGAGCAGTACTTC | CAISVSSQGGSSEQYF
NA | TRBJ1-2 | NA | TRBV2 | TGTGCCAGCAATTTCAACCGCGGGGAGGGCTCTAACTATGGCTACACCTTC | CASNFNRGEGSNYGYTF
NA | TRBJ1-3 | NA | TRBV13 | TGTGCCAGCAGGGAGGGGGGTGCTGGAAACACCATATATTTT | CASREGGAGNTIYF
once | TRBJ2-7 | TRBD1 | TRBV28 | TGTGCCAGCAGTTCGACGCCCTCGACAGGGGGCTTCTCCTACGAGCAGTACTTC | CASSSTPSTGGFSYEQYF
NA | TRBJ2-5 | TRBD1 | TRBV19 | TGTGCCAGTAGGGCCGTCGGGACAGGGATGGAGACCCAGTACTTC | CASRAVGTGMETQYF
NA | TRBJ1-6 | NA | TRBV18 | TGTGCCAGCTCACCTATGGAGGCGAGCTCCTATAATTCACCCCTCCACTTT | CASSPMEASSYNSPLHF
NA | TRBJ2-7 | NA | TRBV5-5 | TGTGCCAGCAGCCCTGGGACCGCGGACAACGAGCAGTACTTC | CASSPGTADNEQYF
NA | TRBJ2-5 | TRBD2 | TRBV7-2 | TGTGCCAGCAGCTTAGTTTCCCCTAGCGGGGGGGGAGAGACCCAGTACTTC | CASSLVSPSGGGETQYF
NA | TRBJ2-2 | NA | TRBV27 | TGTGCCAGCAGTTTAGACAATAAGAACGGGGAGCTGTTTTTT | CASSLDNKNGELFF
NA | TRBJ1-2 | NA | TRBV6-5 | TGTGCCAGCAGTAAACAGGGCTTCAACAACTATGGCTACACCTTC | CASSKQGFNNYGYTF
NA | TRBJ2-3 | NA | TRBV6-1 | TGTGCCAGCAGTGAAATCGGCGGGCAGGCCGTAGATACGCAGTATTTT | CASSEIGGQAVDTQYF
NA | TRBJ2-3 | TRBD1 | TRBV7-3 | TGTGCCAGCAGCCCGAGCACAGGGGCACTGGGGGATACGCAGTATTTT | CASSPSTGALGDTQYF
NA | TRBJ1-6 | TRBD1 | TRBV6-6 | TGTGCCACCCGACAGGGGAATTCACCCCTCCACTTT | CATRQGNSPLHF
NA | TRBJ2-2 | NA | TRBV27 | TGTGCCAGCACCCTGGGGCCTAGTTGGGGCACCGGGGAGCTGTTTTTT | CASTLGPSWGTGELFF
NA | TRBJ1-4 | NA | TRBV5-1 | TGCGCCAGCAGCCCGGGTCGCCTACTCCATGTGAATGAAAAACTGTTTTTT | CASSPGRLLHVNEKLFF
NA | TRBJ1-2 | NA | TRBV4-3 | TGCGCCAGCAGCCAATCGCAGGGGCTCCCCCATGGCTACACCTTC | CASSQSQGLPHGYTF
NA | TRBJ2-1 | TRBD2 | TRBV5-5 | TGTGCCAGCAGCGGCCACGGGGGAGGGGTGGTCAATGAGCAGTTCTTC | CASSGHGGGVVNEQFF
NA | TRBJ2-3 | TRBD1 | TRBV7-2 | TGTGCCAGCAGCTTAGCGCCAATGACAGGGGGCGTGAGCACAGATACGCAGTATTTT | CASSLAPMTGGVSTDTQYF
NA | TRBJ2-2 | NA | TRBV4-3 | TGCGCCAGCAGCCAAGATGTGGTTCTCAACACCGGGGAGCTGTTTTTT | CASSQDVVLNTGELFF
NA | TRBJ1-5 | TRBD1 | TRBV27 | TGTGCCAGCAGCTTGGGACAGTGGACTCAGCCCCAGCATTTT | CASSLGQWTQPQHF
NA | TRBJ2-7 | NA | TRBV7-2 | TGTGCCAGCAGCTTCGCAGGAGGAGGGAGCTACGAGCAGTACTTC | CASSFAGGGSYEQYF
NA | TRBJ1-1 | NA | TRBV25-1 | TGTGCCAGCAGTGAATCAAGTGAAGCTTTCTTT | CASSESSEAFF
NA | TRBJ2-3 | NA | TRBV7-2 | TGTGCCAGCAGCCCTACAGGATTGACAGATACGCAGTATTTT | CASSPTGLTDTQYF
NA | TRBJ1-1 | TRBD1 | TRBV30 | TGTGCCTGGAGCCCTCTGGACAGGGCGGACACTGAAGCTTTCTTT | CAWSPLDRADTEAFF
NA | TRBJ1-1 | NA | TRBV18 | TGTGCCAGCTCACCACCGGCGGGAAGGGAGGTTCGCACTGAAGCTTTCTTT | CASSPPAGREVRTEAFF
NA | TRBJ2-3 | TRBD1 | TRBV5-4 | TGTGCCAGCAGCCCGGACAGGGGGCGTTCAAGAGATACGCAGTATTTT | CASSPDRGRSRDTQYF